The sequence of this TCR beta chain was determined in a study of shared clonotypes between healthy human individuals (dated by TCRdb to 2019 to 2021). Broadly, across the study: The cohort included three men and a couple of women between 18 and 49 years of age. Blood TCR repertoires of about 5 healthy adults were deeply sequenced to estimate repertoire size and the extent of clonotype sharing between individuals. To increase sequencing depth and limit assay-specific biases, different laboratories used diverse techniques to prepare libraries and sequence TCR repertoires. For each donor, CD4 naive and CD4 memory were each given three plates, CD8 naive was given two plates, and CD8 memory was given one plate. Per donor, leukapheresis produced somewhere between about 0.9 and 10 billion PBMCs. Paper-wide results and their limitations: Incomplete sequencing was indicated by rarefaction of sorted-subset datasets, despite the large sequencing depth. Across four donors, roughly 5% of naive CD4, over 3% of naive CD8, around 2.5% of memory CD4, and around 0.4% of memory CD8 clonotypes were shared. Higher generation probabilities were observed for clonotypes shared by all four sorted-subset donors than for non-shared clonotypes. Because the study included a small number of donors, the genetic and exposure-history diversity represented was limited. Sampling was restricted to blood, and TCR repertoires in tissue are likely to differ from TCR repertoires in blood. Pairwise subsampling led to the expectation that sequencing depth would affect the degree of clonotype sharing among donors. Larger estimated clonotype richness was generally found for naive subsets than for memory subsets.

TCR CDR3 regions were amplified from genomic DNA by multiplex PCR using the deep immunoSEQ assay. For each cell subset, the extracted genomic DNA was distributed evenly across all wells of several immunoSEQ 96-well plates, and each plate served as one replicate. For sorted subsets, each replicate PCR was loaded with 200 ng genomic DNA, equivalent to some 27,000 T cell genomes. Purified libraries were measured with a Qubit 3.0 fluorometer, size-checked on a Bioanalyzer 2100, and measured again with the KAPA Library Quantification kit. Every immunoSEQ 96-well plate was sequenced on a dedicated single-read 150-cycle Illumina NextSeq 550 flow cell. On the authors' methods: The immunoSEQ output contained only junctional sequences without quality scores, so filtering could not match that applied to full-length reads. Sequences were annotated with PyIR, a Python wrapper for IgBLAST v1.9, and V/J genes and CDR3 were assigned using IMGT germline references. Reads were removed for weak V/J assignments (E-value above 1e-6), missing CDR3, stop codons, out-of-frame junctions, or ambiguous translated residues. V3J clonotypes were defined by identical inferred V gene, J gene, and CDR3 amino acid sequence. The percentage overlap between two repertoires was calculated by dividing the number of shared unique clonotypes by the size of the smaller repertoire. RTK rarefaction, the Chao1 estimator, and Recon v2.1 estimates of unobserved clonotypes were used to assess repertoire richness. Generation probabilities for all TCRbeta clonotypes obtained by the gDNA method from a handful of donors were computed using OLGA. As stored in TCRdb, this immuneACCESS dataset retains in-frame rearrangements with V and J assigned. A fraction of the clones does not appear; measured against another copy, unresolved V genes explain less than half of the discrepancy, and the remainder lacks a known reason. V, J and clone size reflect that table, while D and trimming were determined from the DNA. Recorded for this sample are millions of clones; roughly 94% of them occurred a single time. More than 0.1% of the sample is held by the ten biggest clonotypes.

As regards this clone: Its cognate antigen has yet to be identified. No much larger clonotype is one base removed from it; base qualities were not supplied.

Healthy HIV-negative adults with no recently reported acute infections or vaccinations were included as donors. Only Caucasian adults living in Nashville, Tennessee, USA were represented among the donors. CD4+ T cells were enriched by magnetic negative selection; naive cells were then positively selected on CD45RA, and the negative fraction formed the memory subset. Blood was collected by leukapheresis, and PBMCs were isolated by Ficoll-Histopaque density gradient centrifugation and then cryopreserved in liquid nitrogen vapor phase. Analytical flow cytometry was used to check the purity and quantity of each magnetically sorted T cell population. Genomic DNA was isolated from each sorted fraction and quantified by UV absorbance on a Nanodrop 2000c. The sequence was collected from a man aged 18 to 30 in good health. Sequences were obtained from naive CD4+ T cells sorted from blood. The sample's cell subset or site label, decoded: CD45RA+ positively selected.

The DNA is TGTGCCAGCAGTCCACTTACGGGAGGCACCATATATTTT. Translation gives CASSPLTGGTIYF. This receptor chain uses TRBV6-1 and TRBJ1-3, with no confidently assigned D gene. V and J lose 5 bases and 9 bases, and a span of 14 bases separates them. Spanning cysteine to phenylalanine, the CDR3 consists of 13 amino acids. CDR3 DNA only is kept here, 39 bases in frame from base 1. The germline V gene yields MNHNS for CDR1 and SASEGT for CDR2.